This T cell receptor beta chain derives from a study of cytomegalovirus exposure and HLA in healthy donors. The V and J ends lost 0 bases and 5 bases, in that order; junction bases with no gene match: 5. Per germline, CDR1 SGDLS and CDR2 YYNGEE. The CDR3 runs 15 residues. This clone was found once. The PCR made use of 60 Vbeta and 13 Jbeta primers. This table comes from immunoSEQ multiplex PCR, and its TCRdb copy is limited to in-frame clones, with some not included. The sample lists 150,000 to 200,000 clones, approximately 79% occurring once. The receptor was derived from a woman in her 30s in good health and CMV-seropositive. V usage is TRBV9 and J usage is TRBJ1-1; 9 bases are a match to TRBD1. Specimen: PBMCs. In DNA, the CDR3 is TGTGCCAGCAGCGTAGAGGACAGGGGATGGACTGAAGCTTTCTTT. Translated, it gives CASSVEDRGWTEAFF.